This entry is about one TCR beta chain. Only a few counts were recorded for this clone. Its antigen remains unidentified. Base quality data are lacking; no much larger clone is found one base away. Tumor libraries used mostly around 4.6 ug of input genomic DNA for survey sequencing, with two replicates per sample. Following the manufacturer's instructions, the team built TCRbeta libraries using the immunoSEQ hsTCRbeta kit. The completed libraries were mixed into a single pool at 3 nM, then sequenced with an Illumina NovaSeq 6000 S4 flow cell. As for the authors' bioinformatics: The immunoSEQ Analyzer handled quality control and preprocessing of the raw data. The analysis was limited to productive rearrangements, and each clonotype was defined by a unique CDR3 amino acid sequence. Repertoire clonality was estimated as the Gini-Simpson index, which was calculated using the R package tcR. Student's t test was used to compare Gini indices, and Pearson correlation was used to assess associations with tumor size change. In TCRdb, the immuneACCESS table is reduced to in-frame sequences with V and J assigned. These tables do not hold every clone; where another copy was compared, an unresolved V gene accounts for under half, and the others remain unexplained. V, J and clone size are those of that table, while D and trimming were read from the DNA. The sample table holds approximately 7,200 clones, of which about 54% were seen once. Clones ranked in the top ten supply under 7.5% of the sample.

The germline V gene yields SGHVS for CDR1 and FNYEAQ for CDR2. The CDR3 holds 14 amino acids from the cysteine to the phenylalanine. The CDR3 DNA has 42 bases and is translated from base 1. Relative to germline, V is 5 bases shorter and J is 2 bases shorter, with 10 bases between their ends. These data are taken from a study of neoadjuvant anti-PD-1 for oral cavity cancer (dated by TCRdb to about 2021). Background on the whole study: Before undergoing curative-intent surgical resection, most patients got three to four biweekly nivolumab doses at 3 mg/kg. Patients who did not progress were given a fourth nivolumab dose at about day 43 and had definitive surgical resection on days 50-56. Under RECIST 1.1, patients with complete response, partial response or stable disease were classed as responders, and patients with progression were classed as non-responders. There were 12 patients in the parent correlative cohort, and the response rate was around 30%.

Overall results and qualifications from the work: Greater tumor shrinkage correlated with larger post-treatment sizes of preexisting intratumoral clones, which suggests that expansion of preexisting clones contributed to response. Higher pretreatment blood Treg/Th17 ratios correlated with higher pretreatment blood TCRbeta clonality and lower post-treatment tumor TCRbeta clonality. Only a few patients per response group were included in the TCR analyses, and larger cohorts for validation were called for by the authors.

In light of the paper, this sample's time point label describes: before neoadjuvant nivolumab. None of the patients had received prior systemic or radiation treatment, and all were newly diagnosed with stage II-IVA oral cavity squamous cell carcinoma. The cohort was made up of patients with locally advanced, HPV-negative oral cavity squamous cell carcinoma. The samples were obtained from a longitudinal correlative study of a single-arm phase II trial testing neoadjuvant nivolumab in oral cavity squamous cell carcinoma. Subject-matched pre- and post-treatment PBMCs and tumors from three responders and three non-responders underwent genomic DNA-based TCRbeta sequencing. The Maxwell RSC DNA from Tissue kit was used to isolate genomic DNA from tumor tissue.

This sequence uses TRBV7-6 and TRBJ1-3; TRBD1 is perhaps the D gene, given 5 matching bases. The specimen was tumor tissue, collected before nivolumab (anti-PD-1) treatment. The sequence was obtained from a person aged 40 to 85 with oral cavity squamous cell carcinoma. The CDR3 region has the sequence CASSPGTAGNTIYF. Read as DNA, the sequence is TGTGCCAGCAGCCCTGGGACGGCTGGAAACACCATATATTTT.